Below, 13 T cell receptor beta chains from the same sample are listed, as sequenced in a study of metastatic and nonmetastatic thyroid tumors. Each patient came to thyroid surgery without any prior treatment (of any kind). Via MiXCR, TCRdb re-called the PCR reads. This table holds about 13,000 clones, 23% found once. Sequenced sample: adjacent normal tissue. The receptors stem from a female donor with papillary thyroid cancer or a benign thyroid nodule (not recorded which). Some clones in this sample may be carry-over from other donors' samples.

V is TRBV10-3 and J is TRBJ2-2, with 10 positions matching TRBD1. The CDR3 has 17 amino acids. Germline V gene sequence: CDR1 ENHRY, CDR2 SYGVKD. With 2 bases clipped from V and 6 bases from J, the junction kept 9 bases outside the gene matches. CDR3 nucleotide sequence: TGTGCCATCAGTGAGAAGAGACAGGGGGCGAGTGCCGGGGAGCTGTTTTTT. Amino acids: CAISEKRQGASAGELFF.

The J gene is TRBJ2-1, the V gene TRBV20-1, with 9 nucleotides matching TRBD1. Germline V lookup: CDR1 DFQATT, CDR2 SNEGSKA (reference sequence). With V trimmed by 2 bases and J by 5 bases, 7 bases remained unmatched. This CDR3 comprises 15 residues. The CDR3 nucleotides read TGCAGTGCTAGACACCGGGACAGGGTTAACAATGAGCAGTTCTTC. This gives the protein CSARHRDRVNNEQFF.

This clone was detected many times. CDR3 protein: CASSQGGPLHF. CDR3 sequence (DNA): TGTGCCAGCAGCCAAGGGGGACCCCTCCACTTT. V is TRBV14 and J is TRBJ1-6; D is uncertain. The germline V gene encodes CDR1 SGHDN and CDR2 FVKESK. The CDR3 has 11 amino acids. V gave up 1 base and J gave up 12 bases, with 4 bases separating them.

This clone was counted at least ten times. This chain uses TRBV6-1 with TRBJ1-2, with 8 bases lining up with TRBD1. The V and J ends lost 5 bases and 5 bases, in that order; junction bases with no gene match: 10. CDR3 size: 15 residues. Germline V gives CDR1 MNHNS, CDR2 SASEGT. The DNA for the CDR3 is TGTGCCAGCAGTCCACAGACAGGGGCGGCTTATGGCTACACCTTC. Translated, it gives CASSPQTGAAYGYTF.

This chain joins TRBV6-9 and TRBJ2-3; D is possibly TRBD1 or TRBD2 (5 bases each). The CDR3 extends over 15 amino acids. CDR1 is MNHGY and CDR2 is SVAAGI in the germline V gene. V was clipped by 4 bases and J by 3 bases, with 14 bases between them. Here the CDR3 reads CASSFSGEGTDTQYF. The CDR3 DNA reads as TGTGCCAGCAGTTTTTCAGGAGAGGGGACAGATACGCAGTATTTT.

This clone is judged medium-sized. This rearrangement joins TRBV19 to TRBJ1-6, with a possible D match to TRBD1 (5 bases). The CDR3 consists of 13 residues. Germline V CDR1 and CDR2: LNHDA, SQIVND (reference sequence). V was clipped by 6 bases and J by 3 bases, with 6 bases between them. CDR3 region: CASRTVYNSPLHF. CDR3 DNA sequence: TGTGCCAGTAGGACAGTCTATAATTCACCCCTCCACTTT.

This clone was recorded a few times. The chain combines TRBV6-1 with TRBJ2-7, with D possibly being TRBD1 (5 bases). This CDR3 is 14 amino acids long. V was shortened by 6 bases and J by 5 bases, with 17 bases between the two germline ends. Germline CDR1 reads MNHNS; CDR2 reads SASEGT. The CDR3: CASRALQRGNEQYF. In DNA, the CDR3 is TGTGCCAGCAGGGCCCTTCAAAGGGGAAACGAGCAGTACTTC.

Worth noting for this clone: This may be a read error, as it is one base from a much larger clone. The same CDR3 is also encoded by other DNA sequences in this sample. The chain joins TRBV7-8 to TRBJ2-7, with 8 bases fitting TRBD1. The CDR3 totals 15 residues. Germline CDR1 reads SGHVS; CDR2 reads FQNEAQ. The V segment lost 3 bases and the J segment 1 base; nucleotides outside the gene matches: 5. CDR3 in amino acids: CASSLGGQESYEQYF. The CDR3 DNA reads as TGTGCCAGCAGCTTGGGGGGACAGGAATCCTACGAGCAGTACTTC.

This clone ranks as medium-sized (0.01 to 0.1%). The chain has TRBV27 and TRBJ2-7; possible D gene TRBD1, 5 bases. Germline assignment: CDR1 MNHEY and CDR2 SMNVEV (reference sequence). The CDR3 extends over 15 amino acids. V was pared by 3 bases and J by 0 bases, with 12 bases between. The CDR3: CASSFGHLSSYEQYF. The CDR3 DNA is TGTGCCAGCAGTTTTGGACATTTGAGCTCCTACGAGCAGTACTTC.

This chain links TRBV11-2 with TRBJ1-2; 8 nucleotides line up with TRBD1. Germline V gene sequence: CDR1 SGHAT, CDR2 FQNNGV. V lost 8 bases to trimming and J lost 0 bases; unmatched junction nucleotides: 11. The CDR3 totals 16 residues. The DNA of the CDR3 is TGTGCCAGCGGCGAGGCAGGGGGCTCCCCTAACTATGGCTACACCTTC. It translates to CASGEAGGSPNYGYTF.

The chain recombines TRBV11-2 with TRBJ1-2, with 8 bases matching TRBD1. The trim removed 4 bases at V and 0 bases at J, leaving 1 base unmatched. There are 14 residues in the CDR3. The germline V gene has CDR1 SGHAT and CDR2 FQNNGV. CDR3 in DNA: TGTGCCAGCAGCTGGACAGGGACTAACTATGGCTACACCTTC. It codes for CASSWTGTNYGYTF.

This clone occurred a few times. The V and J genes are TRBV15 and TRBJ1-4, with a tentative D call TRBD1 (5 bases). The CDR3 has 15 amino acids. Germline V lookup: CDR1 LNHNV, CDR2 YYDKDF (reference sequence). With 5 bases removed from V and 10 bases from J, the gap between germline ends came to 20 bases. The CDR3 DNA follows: TGTGCCACCAGCCCTCGGGGAAAGGGGAACCGAAAACTGTTTTTT. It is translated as CATSPRGKGNRKLFF.

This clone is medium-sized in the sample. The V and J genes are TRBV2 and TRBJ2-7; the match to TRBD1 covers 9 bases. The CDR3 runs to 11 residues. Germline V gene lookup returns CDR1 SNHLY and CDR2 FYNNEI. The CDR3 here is CAGGQGYEQYF. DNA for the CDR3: TGTGCGGGGGGACAGGGCTACGAGCAGTACTTC.